The 10 T cell receptor beta chains presented below share a single source sample, sequenced in a study of shared clonotypes between healthy human individuals. This table comes from immunoSEQ multiplex PCR, and its TCRdb copy is limited to in-frame clones, with some not included. Among some 2,000,000 clones listed, 90% to 95% were seen once. The sample taken for sequencing was naive CD4+ T cells sorted from blood. Specified subset: CD45RA+ positively selected. These receptors were collected from a young man in good health.

This chain connects TRBV30 to TRBJ2-2, with D possibly being TRBD2 (5 bases). CDR1 and CDR2 (germline): GTSNPN, SVGIG (reference sequence). The CDR3 consists of 13 residues. V was clipped by 3 bases and J by 7 bases, with 12 bases between them. CDR3 sequence (DNA): TGTGCCTGGAGCGAGGGCAAGGTCGGGGAGCTGTTTTTT. This translates into CAWSEGKVGELFF.

Points on this clone: Other DNA sequences from this sample encode an identical CDR3 as well. This chain connects TRBV7-2 to TRBJ2-3, with a weak D call TRBD2 (7 bases). Per germline, CDR1 SGHTA and CDR2 FQGNSA. The CDR3 totals 15 residues. Trimming cost V 1 base and J 1 base, with 9 bases left between them. The CDR3 protein is CASSLVGGGTDTQYF. The CDR3 DNA reads as TGTGCCAGCAGCTTAGTAGGGGGGGGCACAGATACGCAGTATTTT.

The chain links TRBV10-3 to TRBJ2-3; D ambiguous. Germline V CDR1 and CDR2: ENHRY, SYGVKD. This CDR3 is 15 amino acids long. Trimming removed 3 bases at V and 0 bases at J, with 10 bases between. The CDR3 here is CAISDDYTSTDTQYF. CDR3 DNA sequence: TGTGCCATCAGTGACGATTATACTAGCACAGATACGCAGTATTTT.

In its sample, this clone was seen once. The V and J genes are TRBV6-5 and TRBJ1-4; a weak D match, TRBD1 (6 bases). This CDR3 is built from 16 residues. V was clipped by 0 bases and J by 8 bases, with 16 bases between them. Germline V gene data show CDR1 as MNHEY and CDR2 as SVGAGI. The CDR3 bases are TGTGCCAGCAGTTACTCCCCGCCCGGACAGCGGGAAAAACTGTTTTTT. Its protein is CASSYSPPGQREKLFF.

About this clone itself: The sample has other DNA sequences that encode this CDR3 too. This rearrangement joins TRBV5-1 to TRBJ1-1, with TRBD1 matching over 8 bases. CDR1 is SGHRS and CDR2 is YFSETQ in the germline V gene. The length of the CDR3 is 14 residues. The V and J ends lost 4 bases and 5 bases, in that order; junction bases with no gene match: 7. The CDR3 DNA reads TGCGCCAGCAGCAAAGACAGGGGAGGGACTGAAGCTTTCTTT. Translated, it gives CASSKDRGGTEAFF.

The chain has TRBV5-1 and TRBJ1-1; tentatively, D is TRBD1 (5 bases). Looked up from germline, CDR1 is SGHRS and CDR2 is YFSETQ. Trimming removed 0 bases from V and 1 base from J, with 13 bases in between. The CDR3 sequence is 16 residues long. In nucleotides, the CDR3 is TGCGCCAGCAGCTTGGTAGGGGCGGAACGGAACACTGAAGCTTTCTTT. It codes for CASSLVGAERNTEAFF.

This rearrangement joins TRBV10-3 to TRBJ2-3; D is perhaps TRBD1 (6 bases). The V end was cut by 0 bases, the J end by 5 bases, with 12 bases between. This CDR3 is built from 15 residues. The germline CDR1 and CDR2 sequences are ENHRY and SYGVKD. The CDR3 protein is CAISESRGLGDTQYF. The CDR3 region has the DNA TGTGCCATCAGTGAGTCCAGGGGCCTCGGAGATACGCAGTATTTT.

The chain links TRBV18 to TRBJ1-2; 8 nucleotides align to TRBD1. This CDR3 comprises 12 residues. Germline CDR1 reads KGHSH; CDR2 reads LQKENI. V was pared by 6 bases and J by 11 bases, with 8 bases of the junction left unmatched. The CDR3 region is CASSSPTGEYTF. The DNA for the CDR3 is TGTGCCAGCTCCTCCCCGACAGGGGAGTACACCTTC.

The J gene is TRBJ1-4, the V gene TRBV27; D not certain. Germline V gene data show CDR1 as MNHEY and CDR2 as SMNVEV (reference sequence). The V end was cut by 6 bases, the J end by 8 bases, with 13 bases between. This CDR3 is built from 13 residues. CDR3 DNA: TGTGCCAGCAGCCCAAGCGGCTGGGAAAAACTGTTTTTT. It codes for CASSPSGWEKLFF.

This sequence joins TRBV7-2 and TRBJ2-3, with 7 bases fitting TRBD2. This CDR3 is 14 amino acids long. V was clipped by 5 bases and J by 4 bases; unmatched bases: 6. CDR1 and CDR2 from the germline V gene are SGHTA and FQGNSA. CDR3 nucleotide sequence: TGTGCCAGCAGCCCCGCGGGAGCGGCAGATACGCAGTATTTT. This codes for CASSPAGAADTQYF. Drawing the rest from reference TRBV7-2 and TRBJ2-3, the complete variable domain is GAGVSQSPSNKVTEKGKDVELRCDPISGHTALYWYRQSLGQGLEFLIYFQGNSAPDKSGLPSDRFSAERTGGSVSTLTIQRTQQEDSAVYLCASSPAGAADTQYFGPGTRLTVL.